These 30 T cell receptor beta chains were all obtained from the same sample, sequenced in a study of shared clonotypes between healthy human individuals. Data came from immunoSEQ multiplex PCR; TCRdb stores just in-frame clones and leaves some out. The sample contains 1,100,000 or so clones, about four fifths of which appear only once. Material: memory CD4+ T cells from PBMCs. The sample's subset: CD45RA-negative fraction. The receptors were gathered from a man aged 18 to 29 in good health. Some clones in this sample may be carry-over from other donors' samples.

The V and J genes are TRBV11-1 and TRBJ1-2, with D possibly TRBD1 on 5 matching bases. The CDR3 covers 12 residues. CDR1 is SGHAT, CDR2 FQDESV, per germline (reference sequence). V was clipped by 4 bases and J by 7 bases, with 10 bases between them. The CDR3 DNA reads TGTGCCAGCAGCTCCGGGGGTTCTGGCTACACCTTC. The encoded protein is CASSSGGSGYTF.

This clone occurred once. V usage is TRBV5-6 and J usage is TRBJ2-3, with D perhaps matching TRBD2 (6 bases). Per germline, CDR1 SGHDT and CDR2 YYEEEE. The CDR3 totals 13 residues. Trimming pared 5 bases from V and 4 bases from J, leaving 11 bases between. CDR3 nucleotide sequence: TGTGCCAGCAGTCGGGGGTGGGCAGATACGCAGTATTTT. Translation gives CASSRGWADTQYF. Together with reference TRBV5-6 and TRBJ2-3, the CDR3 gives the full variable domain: DAGVTQSPTHLIKTRGQQVTLRCSPKSGHDTVSWYQQALGQGPQFIFQYYEEEERQRGNFPDRFSGHQFPNYSSELNVNALLLGDSALYLCASSRGWADTQYFGPGTRLTVL.

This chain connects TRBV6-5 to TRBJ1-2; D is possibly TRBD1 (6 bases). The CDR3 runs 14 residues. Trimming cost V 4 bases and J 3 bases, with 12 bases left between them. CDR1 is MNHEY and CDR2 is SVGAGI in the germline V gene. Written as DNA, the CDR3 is TGTGCCAGCAGTTTCCGGGGGGCTGACTATGGCTACACCTTC. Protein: CASSFRGADYGYTF.

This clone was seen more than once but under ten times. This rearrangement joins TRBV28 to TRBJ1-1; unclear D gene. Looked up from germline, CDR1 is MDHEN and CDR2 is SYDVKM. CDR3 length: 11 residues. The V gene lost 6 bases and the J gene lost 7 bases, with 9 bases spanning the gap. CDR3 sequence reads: CASSLFFEAFF. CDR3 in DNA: TGTGCCAGCAGCCTGTTTTTTGAAGCTTTCTTT.

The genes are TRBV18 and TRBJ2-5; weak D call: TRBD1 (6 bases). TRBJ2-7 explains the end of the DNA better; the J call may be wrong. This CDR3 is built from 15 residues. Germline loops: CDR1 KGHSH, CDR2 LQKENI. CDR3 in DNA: TGTGCCAGCTCACGGTCTCAAAGGGGGATCAACGAGCAGTACTTC. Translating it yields CASSRSQRGINEQYF.

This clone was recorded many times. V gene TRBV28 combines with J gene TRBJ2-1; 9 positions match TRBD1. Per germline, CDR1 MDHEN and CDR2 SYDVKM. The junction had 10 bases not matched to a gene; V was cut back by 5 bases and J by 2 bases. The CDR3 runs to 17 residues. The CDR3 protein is CASSPQPGQGTYNEQFF. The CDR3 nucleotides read TGTGCCAGCAGTCCTCAACCCGGACAGGGGACCTACAATGAGCAGTTCTTC.

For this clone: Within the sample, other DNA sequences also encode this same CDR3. This chain's CDR3 is CASSLDRYNEQFF. For the CDR3, the DNA is TGTGCCAGCAGCTTAGACCGCTACAATGAGCAGTTCTTC. This chain joins TRBV7-7 and TRBJ2-1; D uncertain. Deletions cut 1 base from V and 3 bases from J, with 4 bases between. CDR1 is SSHAT, CDR2 FNYEAQ, per germline (reference sequence). The CDR3 has 13 amino acids.

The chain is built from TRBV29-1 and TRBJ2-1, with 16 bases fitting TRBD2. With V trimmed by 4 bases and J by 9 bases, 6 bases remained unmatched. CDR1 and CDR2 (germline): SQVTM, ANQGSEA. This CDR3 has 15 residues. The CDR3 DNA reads TGCAGCGTTGCGGGACTAGCGGGAGGGCGGTCTGAGCAGTTCTTC. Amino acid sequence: CSVAGLAGGRSEQFF.

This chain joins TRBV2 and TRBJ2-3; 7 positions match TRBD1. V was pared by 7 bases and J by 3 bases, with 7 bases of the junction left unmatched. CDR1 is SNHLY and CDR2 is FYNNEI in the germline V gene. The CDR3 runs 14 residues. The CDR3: CASTGTVRTDTQYF. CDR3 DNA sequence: TGTGCCAGCACGGGGACAGTTCGGACAGATACGCAGTATTTT. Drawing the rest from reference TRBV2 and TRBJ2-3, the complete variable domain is EPEVTQTPSHQVTQMGQEVILRCVPISNHLYFYWYRQILGQKVEFLVSFYNNEISEKSEIFDDQFSVERPDGSNFTLKIRSTKLEDSAMYFCASTGTVRTDTQYFGPGTRLTVL.

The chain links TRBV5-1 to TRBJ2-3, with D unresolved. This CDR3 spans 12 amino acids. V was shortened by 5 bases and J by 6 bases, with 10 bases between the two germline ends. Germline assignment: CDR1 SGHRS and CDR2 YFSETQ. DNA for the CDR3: TGCGCCAGCAGTACGCTCCCCGATACGCAGTATTTT. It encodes CASSTLPDTQYF. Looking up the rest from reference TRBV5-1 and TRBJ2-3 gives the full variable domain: KAGVTQTPRYLIKTRGQQVTLSCSPISGHRSVSWYQQTPGQGLQFLFEYFSETQRNKGNFPGRFSGRQFSNSRSEMNVSTLELGDSALYLCASSTLPDTQYFGPGTRLTVL.

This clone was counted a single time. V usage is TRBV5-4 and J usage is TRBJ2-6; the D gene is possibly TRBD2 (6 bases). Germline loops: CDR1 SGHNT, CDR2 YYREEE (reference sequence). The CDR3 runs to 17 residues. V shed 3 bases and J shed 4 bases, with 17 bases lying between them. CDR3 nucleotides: TGTGCCAGCAGCTCGGGACTGACCATGTCCGGGGCCAACGTCCTGACTTTC. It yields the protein CASSSGLTMSGANVLTF.

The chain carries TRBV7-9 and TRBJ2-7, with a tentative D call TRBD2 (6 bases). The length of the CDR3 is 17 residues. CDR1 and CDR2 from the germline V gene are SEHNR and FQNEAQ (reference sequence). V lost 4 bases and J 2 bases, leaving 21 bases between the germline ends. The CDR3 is CASSSRDFSEKAYEQYF. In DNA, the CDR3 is TGTGCCAGCAGCTCACGGGACTTTAGCGAAAAGGCCTACGAGCAGTACTTC.

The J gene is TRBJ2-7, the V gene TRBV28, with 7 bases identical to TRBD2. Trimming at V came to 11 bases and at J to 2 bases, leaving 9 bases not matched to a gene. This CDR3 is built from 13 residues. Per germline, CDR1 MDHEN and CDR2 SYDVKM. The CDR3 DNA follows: TGTGCCTGCGGGCGGGAGAGTACCTACGAGCAGTACTTC. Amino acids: CACGRESTYEQYF.

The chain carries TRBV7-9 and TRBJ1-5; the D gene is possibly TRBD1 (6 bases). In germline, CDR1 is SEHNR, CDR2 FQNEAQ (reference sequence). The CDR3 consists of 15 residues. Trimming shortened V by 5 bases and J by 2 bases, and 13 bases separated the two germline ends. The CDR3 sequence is CASSATGYGNQPQHF. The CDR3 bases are TGTGCCAGCAGCGCTACAGGGTATGGCAATCAGCCCCAGCATTTT. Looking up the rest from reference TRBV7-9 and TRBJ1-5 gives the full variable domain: DTGVSQNPRHKITKRGQNVTFRCDPISEHNRLYWYRQTLGQGPEFLTYFQNEAQLEKSRLLSDRFSAERPKGSFSTLEIQRTEQGDSAMYLCASSATGYGNQPQHFGDGTRLSIL.

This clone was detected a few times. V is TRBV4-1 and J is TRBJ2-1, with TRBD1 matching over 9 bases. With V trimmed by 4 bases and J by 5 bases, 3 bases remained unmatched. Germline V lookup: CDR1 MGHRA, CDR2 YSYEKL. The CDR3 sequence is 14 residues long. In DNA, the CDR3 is TGCGCCAGCAGCCGGGACAGGGTAAACAATGAGCAGTTCTTC. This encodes CASSRDRVNNEQFF.

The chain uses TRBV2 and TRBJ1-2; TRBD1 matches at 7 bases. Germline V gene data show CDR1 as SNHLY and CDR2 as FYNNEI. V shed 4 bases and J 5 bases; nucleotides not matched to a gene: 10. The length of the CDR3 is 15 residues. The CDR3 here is CASSAVGQGGYGYTF. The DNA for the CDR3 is TGTGCCAGCAGTGCGGTGGGGCAGGGGGGTTATGGCTACACCTTC. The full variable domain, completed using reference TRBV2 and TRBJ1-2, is EPEVTQTPSHQVTQMGQEVILRCVPISNHLYFYWYRQILGQKVEFLVSFYNNEISEKSEIFDDQFSVERPDGSNFTLKIRSTKLEDSAMYFCASSAVGQGGYGYTFGSGTRLTVV.

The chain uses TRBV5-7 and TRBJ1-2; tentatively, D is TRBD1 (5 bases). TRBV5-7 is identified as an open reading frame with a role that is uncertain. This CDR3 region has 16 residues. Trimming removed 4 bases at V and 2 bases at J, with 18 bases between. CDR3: CASSGVWGFRNYGYTF. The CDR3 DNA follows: TGTGCCAGCAGCGGGGTGTGGGGGTTTCGAAACTATGGCTACACCTTC.

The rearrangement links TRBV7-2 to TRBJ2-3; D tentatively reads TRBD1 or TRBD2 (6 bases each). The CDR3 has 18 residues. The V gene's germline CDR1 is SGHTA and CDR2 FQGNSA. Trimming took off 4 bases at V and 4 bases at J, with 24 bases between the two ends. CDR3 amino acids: CASSSRSERRGRADTQYF. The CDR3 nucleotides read TGTGCCAGCAGCTCGCGCTCCGAGCGGAGGGGGAGAGCAGATACGCAGTATTTT.

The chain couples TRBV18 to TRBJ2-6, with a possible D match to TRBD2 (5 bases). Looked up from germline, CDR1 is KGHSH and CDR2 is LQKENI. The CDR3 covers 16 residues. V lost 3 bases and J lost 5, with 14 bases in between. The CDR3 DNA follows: TGTGCCAGCTCACCGTCACTTACGGGGAGGGCCAACGTCCTGACTTTC. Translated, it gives CASSPSLTGRANVLTF.

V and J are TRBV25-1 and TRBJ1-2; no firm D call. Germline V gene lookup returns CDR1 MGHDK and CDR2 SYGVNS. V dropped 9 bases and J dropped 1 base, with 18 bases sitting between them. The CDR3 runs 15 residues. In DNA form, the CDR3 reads TGTGCCAGAGCCCCAGACGGCGACGATAACTATGGCTACACCTTC. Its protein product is CARAPDGDDNYGYTF.

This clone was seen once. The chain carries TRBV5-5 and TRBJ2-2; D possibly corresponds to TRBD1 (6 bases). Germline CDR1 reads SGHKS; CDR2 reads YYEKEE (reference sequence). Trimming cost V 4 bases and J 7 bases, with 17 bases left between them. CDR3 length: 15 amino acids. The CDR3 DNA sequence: TGTGCCAGCAGCCTGTACTCAGGGGTTGGCGGGGAGCTGTTTTTT. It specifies CASSLYSGVGGELFF. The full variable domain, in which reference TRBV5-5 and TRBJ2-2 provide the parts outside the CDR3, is DAGVTQSPTHLIKTRGQQVTLRCSPISGHKSVSWYQQVLGQGPQFIFQYYEKEERGRGNFPDRFSARQFPNYSSELNVNALLLGDSALYLCASSLYSGVGGELFFGEGSRLTVL.

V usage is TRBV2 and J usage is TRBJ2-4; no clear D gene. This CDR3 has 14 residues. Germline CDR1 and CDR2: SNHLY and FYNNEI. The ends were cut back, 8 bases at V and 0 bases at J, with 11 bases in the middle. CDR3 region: CASRPSIAKNIQYF. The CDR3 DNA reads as TGTGCCAGCCGACCCTCAATAGCCAAAAACATTCAGTACTTC.

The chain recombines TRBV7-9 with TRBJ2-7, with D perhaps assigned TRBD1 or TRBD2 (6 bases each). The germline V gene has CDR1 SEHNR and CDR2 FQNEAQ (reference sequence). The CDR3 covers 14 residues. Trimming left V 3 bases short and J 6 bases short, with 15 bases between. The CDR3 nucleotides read TGTGCCAGCAGCTTGAGGGGGGATGAGTCCGAGCAGTACTTC. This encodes CASSLRGDESEQYF.

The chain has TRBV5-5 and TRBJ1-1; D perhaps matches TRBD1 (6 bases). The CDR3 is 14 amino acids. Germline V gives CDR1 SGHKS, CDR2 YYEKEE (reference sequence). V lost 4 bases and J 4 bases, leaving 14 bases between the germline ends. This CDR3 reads CASSANTGFTEAFF. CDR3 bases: TGTGCCAGCAGCGCGAATACAGGGTTCACTGAAGCTTTCTTT.

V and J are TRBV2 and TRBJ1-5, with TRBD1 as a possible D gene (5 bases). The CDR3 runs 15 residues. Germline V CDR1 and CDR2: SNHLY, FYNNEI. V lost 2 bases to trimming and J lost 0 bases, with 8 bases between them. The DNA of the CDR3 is TGTGCCAGCAGTGAAACGACAGTTAGCAATCAGCCCCAGCATTTT. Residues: CASSETTVSNQPQHF.

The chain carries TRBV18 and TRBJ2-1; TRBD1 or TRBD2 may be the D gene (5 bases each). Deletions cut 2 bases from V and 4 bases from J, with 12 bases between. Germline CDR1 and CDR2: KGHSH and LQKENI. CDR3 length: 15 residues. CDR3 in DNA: TGTGCCAGCTCACCAAACGGGGCAGTATACAATGAGCAGTTCTTC. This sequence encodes CASSPNGAVYNEQFF.

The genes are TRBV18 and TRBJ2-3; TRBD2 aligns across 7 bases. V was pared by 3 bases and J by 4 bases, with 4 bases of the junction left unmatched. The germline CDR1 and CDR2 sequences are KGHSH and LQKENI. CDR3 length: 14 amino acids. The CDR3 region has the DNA TGTGCCAGCTCACCTAGCGGGCGTCCAGATACGCAGTATTTT. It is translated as CASSPSGRPDTQYF. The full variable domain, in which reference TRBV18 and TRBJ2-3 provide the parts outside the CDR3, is NAGVMQNPRHLVRRRGQEARLRCSPMKGHSHVYWYRQLPEEGLKFMVYLQKENIIDESGMPKERFSAEFPKEGPSILRIQQVVRGDSAAYFCASSPSGRPDTQYFGPGTRLTVL.

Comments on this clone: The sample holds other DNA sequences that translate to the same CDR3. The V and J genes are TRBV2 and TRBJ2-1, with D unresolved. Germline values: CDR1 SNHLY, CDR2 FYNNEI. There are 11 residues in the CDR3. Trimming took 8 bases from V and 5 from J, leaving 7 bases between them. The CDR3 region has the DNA TGTGCCAGCCGCAGAGACAATGAGCAGTTCTTC. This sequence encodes CASRRDNEQFF.

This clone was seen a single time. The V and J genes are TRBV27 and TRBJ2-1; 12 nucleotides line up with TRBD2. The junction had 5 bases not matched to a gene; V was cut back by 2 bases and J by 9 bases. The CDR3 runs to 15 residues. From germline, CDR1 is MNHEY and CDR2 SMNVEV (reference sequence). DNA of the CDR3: TGTGCCAGCAGTTTAAGACTAGCGGGAGTCCTTGAGCAGTTCTTC. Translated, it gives CASSLRLAGVLEQFF.

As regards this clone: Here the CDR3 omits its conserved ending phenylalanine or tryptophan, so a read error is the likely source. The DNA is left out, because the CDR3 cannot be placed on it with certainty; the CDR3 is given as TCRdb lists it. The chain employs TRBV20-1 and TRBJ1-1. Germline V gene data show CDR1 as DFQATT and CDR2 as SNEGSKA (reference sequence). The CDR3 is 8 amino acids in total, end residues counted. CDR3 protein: CSARTGLV.